The rows below give T cell receptor beta chains drawn from one sample of a study of blood T cell repertoires in COVID-19. Libraries were prepared by immunoSEQ multiplex PCR; TCRdb keeps only in-frame clonotypes and omits some of them. The sample consists of tens of thousands of clones, approximately 82% of them appearing once. Sequencing was done on a sample of peripheral blood. The receptors were gathered from a human donor in a cohort sampled during active COVID-19. Each CDR3 is given with its conserved first and last residue. A D gene is named only where the DNA matches it firmly. A clone size is listed for some rows: how often the clone was seen (once, few, many), or a class if it is expanded.

-	TRBV7-9	-	TRBJ2-2	TGTGCCAGCAGCCTCGGGAGAAACACCGGGGAGCTGTTTTTT	CASSLGRNTGELFF
TRBD2	TRBV2	-	TRBJ2-5	TGTGCCAGCAGTGAGGGACTAGGGGGGGGAGAGACCCAGTACTTC	CASSEGLGGGETQYF
TRBD2	TRBV7-9	once	TRBJ2-5	TGTGCCAGCAGCCCTTCGCTGGGGTGGGAGGGGCAAGAGACCCAGTACTTC	CASSPSLGWEGQETQYF
-	TRBV18	-	TRBJ2-1	TGTGCCAGCTCACCACCGTTTGGGGGAGGATTGGGTGAGCAGTTCTTC	CASSPPFGGGLGEQFF
TRBD2	TRBV19	once	TRBJ2-1	TGTGCCAGTAGTATCCCGGGACTAGCGGGAGGGAACAATGAGCAGTTCTTC	CASSIPGLAGGNNEQFF
TRBD2	TRBV5-6	-	TRBJ2-5	TGTGCCAGCAGAGGACTAGCTGTCGAGACCCAGTACTTC	CASRGLAVETQYF
TRBD1	TRBV2	-	TRBJ2-7	TGTGCCAGCAGTGAAGCCGGGACAGGGGGCTACGAGCAGTACTTC	CASSEAGTGGYEQYF
-	TRBV24-1	-	TRBJ2-6	TGTGCCACCAGTGATTTGATCCGGGTTGGGGCCAACGTCCTGACTTTC	CATSDLIRVGANVLTF
-	TRBV20-1	-	TRBJ1-2	TGCAGTGCTAGTTTAGGGGATCGGGTCTATGGCTACACCTTC	CSASLGDRVYGYTF
-	TRBV5-1	-	TRBJ2-3	TGCGCCAGCAGCTCGTCCCCGCTAGCCGGTTTTTTCACAGATACGCAGTATTTT	CASSSSPLAGFFTDTQYF
TRBD1	TRBV14	-	TRBJ1-5	TGTGCCAGCAGCCAAACAGGGGGCGATCAGCCCCAGCATTTT	CASSQTGGDQPQHF
TRBD1	TRBV7-2	-	TRBJ1-5	TGTGCCAGCAGTCAAACGGGACAGGGTTCTCAGCCCCAGCATTTT	CASSQTGQGSQPQHF
-	TRBV28	-	TRBJ2-5	TGTGCCAGCAGTTCTCCGGAGACCCAGTACTTC	CASSSPETQYF
-	TRBV30	-	TRBJ2-7	TGTGCCTGGAGTGGTGACTCTCTATCCTACGAGCAGTACTTC	CAWSGDSLSYEQYF
TRBD2	TRBV19	-	TRBJ2-1	TGTGCCAGTAACAGAGCGGGAGGGCGAAATGAGCAGTTCTTC	CASNRAGGRNEQFF
-	TRBV9	-	TRBJ2-1	TGTGCCAGCAGCGTAGGGCTAGCGTCCAATGAGCAGTTCTTC	CASSVGLASNEQFF
TRBD2	TRBV7-2	-	TRBJ2-3	TGTGCCAGCAGTTTTTCGACTAGCGGAGCGAGCACAGATACGCAGTATTTT	CASSFSTSGASTDTQYF
-	TRBV7-2	-	TRBJ1-6	TGTGCCAGCAGCTTAGACGTCGGTAGCTCCTATAATTCACCCCTCCACTTT	CASSLDVGSSYNSPLHF
-	TRBV7-2	few	TRBJ2-6	TGTGCCAGCAGCACCTTCGGGGGGGCCAACGTCCTGACTTTC	CASSTFGGANVLTF
-	TRBV4-1	-	TRBJ2-3	TGCGCCAGCAGCCGAGAAATAGTAAACTCAGATACGCAGTATTTT	CASSREIVNSDTQYF
-	TRBV6-2/TRBV6-3	-	TRBJ2-1	TGTGCCAGCAGTTACTCGTGGGAGTGGAACAATGAGCAGTTCTTC	CASSYSWEWNNEQFF
TRBD1	TRBV5-5	-	TRBJ2-4	TGTGCCAGCAGCTTGACGCAGGGGGTAGCCAAAAACATTCAGTACTTC	CASSLTQGVAKNIQYF
-	TRBV27	-	TRBJ1-4	TGTGCCAGCAGTCCAGGGGACGGACATGAAAAACTGTTTTTT	CASSPGDGHEKLFF
-	TRBV24-1	-	TRBJ2-1	TGTGCCACCAGTGATTTCGGTGCTTCCTACAATGAGCAGTTCTTC	CATSDFGASYNEQFF
TRBD2	TRBV14	-	TRBJ2-1	TGTGCCAGCAGCGGGACTAGCGGGAAGAATGTGCAGTTCTTC	CASSGTSGKNVQFF
-	TRBV7-8	-	TRBJ2-2	TGTGCCAGCAGCCCACGGGCAGGGGCCAACACCGGGGAGCTGTTTTTT	CASSPRAGANTGELFF
-	TRBV7-6	-	TRBJ2-5	TGTGCCAGCAGCTTAGAGCCGGGATTCCAAGAGACCCAGTACTTC	CASSLEPGFQETQYF
TRBD1	TRBV4-3	-	TRBJ2-5	TGCGCCAGCAGCCAAGGGACAGGAGGCGAGACCCAGTACTTC	CASSQGTGGETQYF
TRBD1	TRBV18	-	TRBJ2-7	TGTGCCAGCTCACCTCCGGGACAGTCCTACGAGCAGTACTTC	CASSPPGQSYEQYF
TRBD2	TRBV28	-	TRBJ2-3	TGTGCCAGCAGTTTTACGGGAGGGCGATATACGCAGTATTTT	CASSFTGGRYTQYF
-	TRBV12-3/TRBV12-4	-	TRBJ1-2	TGTGCCAGCAGTCATCAGGGATTTGGCTACACCTTC	CASSHQGFGYTF
TRBD2	TRBV3-1/TRBV3-2	-	TRBJ2-3	TGTGCCAGCAGCCGTACGACTAGCGGGAGAACAGATACGCAGTATTTT	CASSRTTSGRTDTQYF
TRBD2	TRBV20-1	few	TRBJ2-7	TGCAGTGCTAGTTCGATTAGCGGGAGATTTCCCTACGAGCAGTACTTC	CSASSISGRFPYEQYF
-	TRBV6-5	-	TRBJ2-1	TGTGCCAGCACTCGACTAGGTGCTTTGGATGAGCAGTTCTTC	CASTRLGALDEQFF
-	TRBV29-1	-	TRBJ2-5	TGCAGCGGGTGGTTACGGGAGCAAGAGACCCAGTACTTC	CSGWLREQETQYF
TRBD2	TRBV5-1	once	TRBJ2-7	TGCGCCAGCAGCTTTAGCGGGAGGGCAGAAGAGCAGTACTTC	CASSFSGRAEEQYF
-	TRBV18	-	TRBJ1-1	TGTGCCAGCTCAGAACAGGAGAACACTGAAGCTTTCTTT	CASSEQENTEAFF
-	TRBV18	-	TRBJ2-5	TGTGCCAGCTCACCAGGGGGGAGATTCGAGACCCAGTACTTC	CASSPGGRFETQYF
-	TRBV20-1	once	TRBJ1-2	TGCAGTGCTGCCAGGGATGGCTACACCTTC	CSAARDGYTF
-	TRBV7-2	few	TRBJ1-1	TGTGCCAGCAGCTTAGAGGGAACAGGCCCTGAAGCTTTCTTT	CASSLEGTGPEAFF
TRBD2	TRBV4-2	-	TRBJ2-2	TGTGCCAGCACCCTAGCGGGGGGCGCGAACACCGGGGAGCTGTTTTTT	CASTLAGGANTGELFF
-	TRBV28	-	TRBJ1-5	TGTGCCAGCAAATGGGGGGGACGGAGCAATCAGCCCCAGCATTTT	CASKWGGRSNQPQHF
-	TRBV7-2	-	TRBJ1-1	TGTGCCAGCAGCTCCCTACAGGGTTATACTGAAGCTTTCTTT	CASSSLQGYTEAFF
-	TRBV30	-	TRBJ2-3	TGTGCCTGGAGTGTAAGAGGGGGAACAGATACGCAGTATTTT	CAWSVRGGTDTQYF
-	TRBV14	-	TRBJ2-1	TGTGCCAGCAGCCAAGGGACTGACAATGAGCAGTTCTTC	CASSQGTDNEQFF
-	TRBV7-2	-	TRBJ1-1	TGTGCCAGCAGTTCTGCGGCCGGGAACACTGAAGCTTTCTTT	CASSSAAGNTEAFF
-	TRBV29-1	-	TRBJ1-1	TGCAGCGTTGCAATCGGCGGGGCTTCGACTGAAGCTTTCTTT	CSVAIGGASTEAFF
TRBD1	TRBV9	-	TRBJ2-5	TGTGCCAGCAGCCCGTCGACAGGGGTAGTGACCCAGTACTTC	CASSPSTGVVTQYF
TRBD1	TRBV5-1	-	TRBJ2-7	TGCGCCAGCAGCTTCCGGACAGGTCCAACTGCCTACGAGCAGTACTTC	CASSFRTGPTAYEQYF
-	TRBV25-1	few	TRBJ2-7	TGTGCCAGCAGTGCCGTTTTCTACGAGCAGTACTTC	CASSAVFYEQYF
TRBD1	TRBV7-6	-	TRBJ2-3	TGTGCCAGCAGGGGGACAGGGACAGATACGCAGTATTTT	CASRGTGTDTQYF
TRBD1	TRBV2	-	TRBJ1-1	TGTGCCAGCAGTTCGACAGGGGGCACTGAAGCTTTCTTT	CASSSTGGTEAFF